What follows are 15 T cell receptor beta chains derived from one specimen sequenced in a study of identical twins. TCRdb ran MiXCR on the 5' RACE reads and lists one entry per CDR3 protein. Seen here are 200,000 to 300,000 distinct CDR3 sequences, 12% observed once, and the top ten hold 3.5% to 4.5%. These same records also appear under a second study, on yellow fever vaccine responses in identical twins.

The sequencing input was memory (CD45RO+) T cells sorted from blood. These receptors came from a woman aged 18 to 35 in good health.

This clonotype was observed a handful of times. The V call is TRBV11-1, the J call TRBJ2-2; D uncertain. CDR3 length equals 14 residues. Trimming pared 5 bases from V and 4 bases from J, leaving 11 bases between. CDR1 and CDR2 (germline): SGHAT, FQDESV (reference sequence). CDR3 sequence: CASSPGLGTGELFF. CDR3 sequence (DNA): TGTGCCAGCAGCCCGGGCTTAGGCACCGGGGAGCTGTTTTTT.

This clonotype was counted only a few times. This chain uses TRBV7-3 with TRBJ1-1, with a possible D match to TRBD1 (6 bases). Per the germline V gene, CDR1 is SGHTA and CDR2 is FQGTGA. V was pared by 5 bases and J by 11 bases, with 18 bases between. The CDR3 consists of 13 residues. CDR3 sequence reads: CASSLQQGLEAFF. CDR3 in DNA: TGTGCCAGCAGCCTCCAACAGGGTCTCGAGGCTTTCTTT.

This clonotype was counted at least ten times. The rearrangement uses TRBV14 and TRBJ2-1; a possible D gene is TRBD2 (6 bases). The CDR3 runs 16 residues. V was clipped by 2 bases and J by 6 bases, with 17 bases between them. The germline CDR1 and CDR2 sequences are SGHDN and FVKESK. The CDR3 here is CASSQIRLGGFNEQFF. The CDR3 nucleotides are TGTGCCAGCAGCCAAATCCGACTAGGTGGGTTCAATGAGCAGTTCTTC.

The chain has TRBV6-2 or TRBV6-3 and TRBJ2-1, with TRBD2 matching 8 bases. The CDR3 contains 18 residues. V lost 0 bases, J lost 0 bases, and 7 bases stayed unmatched. The germline CDR1 and CDR2 sequences are MNHEY and SVGEGT. The CDR3 DNA reads TGTGCCAGCAGTTACTCACTTGGCGGGGGGATCTCCTACAATGAGCAGTTCTTC. The encoded protein is CASSYSLGGGISYNEQFF.

The rearrangement uses TRBV9 and TRBJ2-2; D is uncertain. Germline V lookup: CDR1 SGDLS, CDR2 YYNGEE. Trimming took off 2 bases at V and 6 bases at J, with 14 bases between the two ends. CDR3 length equals 15 residues. CDR3 protein: CASSVSSGSAGELFF. The CDR3 DNA reads as TGTGCCAGCAGCGTTAGTAGTGGATCGGCCGGGGAGCTGTTTTTT.

This clonotype was seen more than once but under ten times. The gene calls are TRBV6-1 and TRBJ1-5, with 12 bases fitting TRBD1. Germline loops: CDR1 MNHNS, CDR2 SASEGT. V shed 7 bases and J 7 bases; nucleotides not matched to a gene: 5. This CDR3 has 14 amino acids. The CDR3 region has the DNA TGTGCCAGCACCATGGGGACAGGGGGCCAGCCCCAGCATTTT. This translates into CASTMGTGGQPQHF.

This clonotype was seen a few times. This rearrangement joins TRBV6-1 to TRBJ1-1, with TRBD1 identical over 9 bases. This CDR3 comprises 13 residues. Unmatched junction bases numbered 10, after V lost 11 bases and J lost 6 bases. The germline V gene encodes CDR1 MNHNS and CDR2 SASEGT. The CDR3 DNA reads TGTGCCGCCCCCGGGACAGGGATATCTGAAGCTTTCTTT. Translation: CAAPGTGISEAFF.

This clonotype was detected ten times or more. The chain links TRBV7-2 to TRBJ2-1, with 13 positions matching TRBD2. The CDR3 spans 15 residues. After removal of 5 bases from V and 8 bases from J, the junction contained 6 bases not matched to a gene. Germline lookup yields CDR1 SGHTA and CDR2 FQGNSA. CDR3 DNA sequence: TGTGCCAGCAGCCTGACTAGCGGGGGGTTTTATGAGCAGTTCTTC. Its translation is CASSLTSGGFYEQFF. Filled out from reference TRBV7-2 and TRBJ2-1, the complete variable domain reads GAGVSQSPSNKVTEKGKDVELRCDPISGHTALYWYRQSLGQGLEFLIYFQGNSAPDKSGLPSDRFSAERTGGSVSTLTIQRTQQEDSAVYLCASSLTSGGFYEQFFGPGTRLTVL.

This clonotype appeared many times. The rearrangement links TRBV12-3 or TRBV12-4 to TRBJ2-7; the D gene is possibly TRBD2 (5 bases). The CDR3 contains 14 residues. Trimming removed 0 bases from V and 4 bases from J, with 10 bases in between. Here the CDR3 reads CASSLAGEVYEQYF. CDR3 sequence (DNA): TGTGCCAGCAGTTTAGCGGGAGAGGTGTACGAGCAGTACTTC.

This clonotype was observed many times. The V call is TRBV20-1, the J call TRBJ2-1; D unresolved. With 5 bases removed from V and 6 bases from J, the gap between germline ends came to 14 bases. The CDR3 has 13 residues. Germline V gene sequence: CDR1 DFQATT, CDR2 SNEGSKA (reference sequence). CDR3: CSAGIQSSNEQFF. The CDR3 bases are TGCAGTGCTGGAATCCAATCGTCCAATGAGCAGTTCTTC.

The chain employs TRBV7-6 and TRBJ2-3; 8 nucleotides line up with TRBD1. CDR1 is SGHVS, CDR2 FNYEAQ, per germline. The length of the CDR3 is 15 residues. Losses at the gene ends were 5 bases for V and 5 bases for J; bases not matched to a gene: 9. Here the CDR3 reads CASSDRTGLLDTQYF. The DNA of the CDR3 is TGTGCCAGCAGCGACCGGACAGGGTTACTAGATACGCAGTATTTT.

J is TRBJ2-7 and V is TRBV15; a possible D gene is TRBD1 (6 bases). V lost 7 bases and J lost 5, with 15 bases in between. Germline loops: CDR1 LNHNV, CDR2 YYDKDF (reference sequence). This CDR3 has 13 amino acids. CDR3 amino acids: CATKDSQFDEQYF. In DNA, the CDR3 is TGTGCCACCAAGGACAGCCAATTTGACGAGCAGTACTTC.

V and J are TRBV10-2 and TRBJ2-7; 13 nucleotides align to TRBD2. This CDR3 is 15 amino acids long. The ends lost 4 bases at V and 5 bases at J; junction bases unmatched: 5. Germline V gene lookup returns CDR1 WSHSY and CDR2 SAAADI. The CDR3 nucleotides are TGCGCCAGCAGTGTAACTAGCGGGAGGGCCGACGAGCAGTACTTC. This encodes CASSVTSGRADEQYF.

Only a few counts were recorded for this clonotype. The chain carries TRBV7-9 and TRBJ1-2; no firm D call. V gave up 3 bases and J gave up 6 bases, with 14 bases separating them. Per germline, CDR1 SEHNR and CDR2 FQNEAQ (reference sequence). The CDR3 consists of 14 residues. CDR3 residues: CASSFTGPVNGYTF. The CDR3 DNA sequence: TGTGCCAGCAGCTTCACGGGTCCGGTGAATGGCTACACCTTC.

This rearrangement joins TRBV27 to TRBJ2-5; 8 bases align to TRBD1. CDR3 length: 15 amino acids. In germline, CDR1 is MNHEY, CDR2 SMNVEV (reference sequence). The ends lost 4 bases at V and 2 bases at J; junction bases unmatched: 6. CDR3 nucleotides: TGTGCCAGCAGTTCCCCCACAGGGGGACAAGAGACCCAGTACTTC. This encodes CASSSPTGGQETQYF.